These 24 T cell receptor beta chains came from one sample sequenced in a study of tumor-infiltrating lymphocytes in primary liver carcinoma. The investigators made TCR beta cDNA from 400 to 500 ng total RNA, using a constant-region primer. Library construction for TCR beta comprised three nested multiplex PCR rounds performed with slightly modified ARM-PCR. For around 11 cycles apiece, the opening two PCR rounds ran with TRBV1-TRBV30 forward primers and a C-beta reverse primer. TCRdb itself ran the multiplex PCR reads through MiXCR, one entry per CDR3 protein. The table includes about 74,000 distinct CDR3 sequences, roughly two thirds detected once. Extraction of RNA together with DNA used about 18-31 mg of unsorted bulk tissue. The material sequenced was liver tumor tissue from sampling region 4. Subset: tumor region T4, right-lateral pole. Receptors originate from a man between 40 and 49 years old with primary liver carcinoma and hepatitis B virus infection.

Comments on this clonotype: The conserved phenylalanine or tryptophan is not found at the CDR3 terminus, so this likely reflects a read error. The chain's CDR3 is CASSSGRADEQYL. CDR3 sequence (DNA): TGTGCCAGCAGTTCAGGCAGGGCGGACGAGCAGTACTTA. The chain recombines TRBV11-2 with TRBJ2-7; a possible D gene is TRBD1 (5 bases). The CDR3 spans 13 residues. Germline V gene sequence: CDR1 SGHAT, CDR2 FQNNGV. The germline V and J ends were trimmed by 6 bases and 5 bases, with 14 bases remaining between them.

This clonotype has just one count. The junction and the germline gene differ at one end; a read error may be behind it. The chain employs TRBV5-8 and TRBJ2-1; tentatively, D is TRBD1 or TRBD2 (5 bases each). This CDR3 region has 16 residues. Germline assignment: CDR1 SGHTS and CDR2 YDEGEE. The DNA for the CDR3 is TGTGCCAGCAGCCTCGGACTCTTTGGGGCCTACGATGAGCGGTTCTTC. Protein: CASSLGLFGAYDERFF.

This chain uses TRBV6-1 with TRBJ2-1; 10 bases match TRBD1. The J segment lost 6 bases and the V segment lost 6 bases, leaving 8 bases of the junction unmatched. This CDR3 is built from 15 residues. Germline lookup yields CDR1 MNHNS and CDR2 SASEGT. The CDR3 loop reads CASSSLGQGSNEQFF. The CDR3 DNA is TGTGCCAGCAGCAGCCTGGGACAGGGGTCCAATGAGCAGTTCTTC.

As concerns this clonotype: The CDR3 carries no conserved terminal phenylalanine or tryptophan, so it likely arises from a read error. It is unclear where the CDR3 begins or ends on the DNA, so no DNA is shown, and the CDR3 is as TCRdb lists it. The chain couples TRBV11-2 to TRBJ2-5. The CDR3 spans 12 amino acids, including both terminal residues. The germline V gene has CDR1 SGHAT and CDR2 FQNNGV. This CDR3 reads CASSLVEEIEYL.

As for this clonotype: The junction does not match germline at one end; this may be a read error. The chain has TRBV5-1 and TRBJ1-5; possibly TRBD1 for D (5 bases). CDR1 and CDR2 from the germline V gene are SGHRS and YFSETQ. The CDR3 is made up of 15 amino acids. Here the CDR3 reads CAGSLAGLGNQPQHF. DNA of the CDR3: TGCGCCGGCAGCTTAGCAGGGTTAGGAAATCAGCCCCAGCATTTT.

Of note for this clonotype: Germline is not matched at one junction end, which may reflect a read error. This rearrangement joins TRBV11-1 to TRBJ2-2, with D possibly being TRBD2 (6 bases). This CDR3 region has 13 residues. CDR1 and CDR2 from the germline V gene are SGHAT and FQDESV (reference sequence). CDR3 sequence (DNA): TGTGCCAGCAGCTTACTAGTCTGCGGGGAACTGTTTTTT. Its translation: CASSLLVCGELFF.

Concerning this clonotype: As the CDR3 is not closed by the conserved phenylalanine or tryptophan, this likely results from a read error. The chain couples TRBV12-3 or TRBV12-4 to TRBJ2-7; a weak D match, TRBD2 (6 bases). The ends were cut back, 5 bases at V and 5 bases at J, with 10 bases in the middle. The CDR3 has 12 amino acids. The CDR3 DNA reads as TGTGCCAGCAGTGCACTAGCCCACGAGCAGTACTCC. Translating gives CASSALAHEQYS.

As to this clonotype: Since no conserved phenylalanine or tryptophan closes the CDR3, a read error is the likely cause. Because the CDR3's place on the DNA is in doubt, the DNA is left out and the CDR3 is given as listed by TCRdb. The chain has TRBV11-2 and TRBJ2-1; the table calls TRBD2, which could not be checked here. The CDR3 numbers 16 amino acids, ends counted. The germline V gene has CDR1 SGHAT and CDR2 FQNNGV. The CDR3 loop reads CASSYSSTSGRVGRFS.

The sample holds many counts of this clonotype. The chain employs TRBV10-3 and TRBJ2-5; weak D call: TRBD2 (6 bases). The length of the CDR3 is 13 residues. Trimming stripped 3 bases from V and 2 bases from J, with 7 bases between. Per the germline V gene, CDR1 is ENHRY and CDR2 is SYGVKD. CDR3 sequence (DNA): TGTGCCATCAGTGATAGCGGACAAGAGACCCAGTACTTC. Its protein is CAISDSGQETQYF.

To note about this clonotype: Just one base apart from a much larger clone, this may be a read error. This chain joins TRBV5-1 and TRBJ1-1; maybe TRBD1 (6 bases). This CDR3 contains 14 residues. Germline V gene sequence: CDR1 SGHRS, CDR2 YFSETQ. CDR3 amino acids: CASSGGQLNTDAFF. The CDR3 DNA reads TGCGCCAGCAGCGGGGGACAACTGAACACTGATGCTTTCTTT.

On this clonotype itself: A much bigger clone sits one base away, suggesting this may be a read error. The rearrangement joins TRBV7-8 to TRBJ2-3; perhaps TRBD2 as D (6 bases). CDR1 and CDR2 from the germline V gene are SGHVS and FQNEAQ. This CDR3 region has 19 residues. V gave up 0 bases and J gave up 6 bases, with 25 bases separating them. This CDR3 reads CASSLAARASRRAADTQYF. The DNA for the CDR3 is TGTGCCAGCAGCTTAGCGGCCCGGGCTAGCAGGAGGGCCGCGGATACGCAGTATTTT.

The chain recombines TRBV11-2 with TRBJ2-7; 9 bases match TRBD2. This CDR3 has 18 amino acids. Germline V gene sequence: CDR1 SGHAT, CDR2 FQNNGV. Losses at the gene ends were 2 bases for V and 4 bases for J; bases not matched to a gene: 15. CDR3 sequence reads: CASSLSVGQAGGGYEQYF. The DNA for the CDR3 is TGTGCCAGCAGCTTATCTGTTGGACAGGCGGGAGGGGGGTACGAGCAGTACTTC.

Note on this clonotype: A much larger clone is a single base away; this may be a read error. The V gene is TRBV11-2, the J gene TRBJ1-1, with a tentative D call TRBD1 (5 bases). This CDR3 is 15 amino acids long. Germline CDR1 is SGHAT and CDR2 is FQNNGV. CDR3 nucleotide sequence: TGTGTCAGCAGCTTAAGGGATCGGGGGAGAACTGAAGCTTTCTTT. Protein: CVSSLRDRGRTEAFF.

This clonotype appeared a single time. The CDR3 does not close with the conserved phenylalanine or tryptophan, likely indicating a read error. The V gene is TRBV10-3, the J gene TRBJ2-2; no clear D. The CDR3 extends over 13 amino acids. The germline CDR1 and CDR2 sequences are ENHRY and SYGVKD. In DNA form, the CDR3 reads TGTGTCACCAGAAGGCCCTCCACCGGGGAGCTGTTTTAT. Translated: CVTRRPSTGELFY.

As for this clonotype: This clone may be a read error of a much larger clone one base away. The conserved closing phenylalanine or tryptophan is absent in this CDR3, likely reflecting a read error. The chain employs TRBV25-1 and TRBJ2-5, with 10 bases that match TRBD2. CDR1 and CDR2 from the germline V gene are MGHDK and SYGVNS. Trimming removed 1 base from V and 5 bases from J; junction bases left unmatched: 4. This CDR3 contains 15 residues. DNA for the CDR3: TGTGCCAGCAGTGAATGGCTAGCGGGAGAGGAGACCCAGTACTCC. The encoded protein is CASSEWLAGEETQYS.

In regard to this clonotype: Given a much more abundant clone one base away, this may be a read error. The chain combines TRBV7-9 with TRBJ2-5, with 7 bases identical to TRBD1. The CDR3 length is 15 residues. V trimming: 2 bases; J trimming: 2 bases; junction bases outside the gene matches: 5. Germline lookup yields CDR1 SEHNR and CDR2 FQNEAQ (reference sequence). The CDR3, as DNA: TGTGCCAGCAGCTTAATAAGGACAGGACAAGAGACCCAGTACTTC. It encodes CASSLIRTGQETQYF. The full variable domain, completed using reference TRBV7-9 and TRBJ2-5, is DTGVSQNPRHKITKRGQNVTFRCDPISEHNRLYWYRQTLGQGPEFLTYFQNEAQLEKSRLLSDRFSAERPKGSFSTLEIQRTEQGDSAMYLCASSLIRTGQETQYFGPGTRLLVL.

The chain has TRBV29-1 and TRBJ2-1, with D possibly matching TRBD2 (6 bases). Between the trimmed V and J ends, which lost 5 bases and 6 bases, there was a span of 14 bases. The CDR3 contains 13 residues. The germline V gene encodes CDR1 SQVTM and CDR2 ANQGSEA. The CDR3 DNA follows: TGCAGCGTTCTAGCGACCATTGGCAATGAGCAGTTCTTC. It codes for CSVLATIGNEQFF.

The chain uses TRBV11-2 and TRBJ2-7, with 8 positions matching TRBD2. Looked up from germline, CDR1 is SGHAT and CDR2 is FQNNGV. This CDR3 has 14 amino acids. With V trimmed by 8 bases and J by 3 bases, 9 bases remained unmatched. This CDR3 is CASQYSGGGYEQYF. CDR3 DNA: TGTGCCAGCCAATATTCGGGAGGGGGCTACGAGCAGTACTTC.

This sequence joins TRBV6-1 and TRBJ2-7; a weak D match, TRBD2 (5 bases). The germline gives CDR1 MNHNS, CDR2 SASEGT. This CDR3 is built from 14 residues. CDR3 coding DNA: TGTGCCAGCAGTGAAGCGGGAGACATTTCCGAGAAGTACGTC. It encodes CASSEAGDISEKYV.

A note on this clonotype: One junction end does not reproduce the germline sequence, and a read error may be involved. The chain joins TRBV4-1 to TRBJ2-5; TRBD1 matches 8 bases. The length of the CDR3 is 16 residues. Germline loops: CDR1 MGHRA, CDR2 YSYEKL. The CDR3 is CAGSRLPPGGRETQYF. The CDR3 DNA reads TGCGCCGGCAGCCGACTCCCACCAGGGGGCCGTGAGACCCAATACTTC.

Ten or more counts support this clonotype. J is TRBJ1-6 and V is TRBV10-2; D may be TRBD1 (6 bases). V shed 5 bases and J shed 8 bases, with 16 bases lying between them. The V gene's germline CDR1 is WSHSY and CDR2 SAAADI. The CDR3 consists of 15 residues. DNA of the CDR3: TGCGCCAGCAGTAACGAGGACAGCGGTTATTCACCCCTCCACTTT. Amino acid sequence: CASSNEDSGYSPLHF.

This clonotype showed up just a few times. The CDR3 sequence: CASSRGSEQFF. The DNA of the CDR3 is TGTGCCAGCAGTCGGGGATCTGAGCAGTTCTTC. The chain employs TRBV2 and TRBJ2-1, with D tentatively TRBD2 (5 bases). Per germline, CDR1 SNHLY and CDR2 FYNNEI. CDR3 length equals 11 residues. The ends were cut back, 5 bases at V and 9 bases at J, with 8 bases in the middle.

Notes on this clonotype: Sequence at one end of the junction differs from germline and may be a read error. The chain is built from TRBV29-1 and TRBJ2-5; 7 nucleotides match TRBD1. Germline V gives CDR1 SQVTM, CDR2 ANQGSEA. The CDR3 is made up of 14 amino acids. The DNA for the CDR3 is TGCAGCTACCGACGGACAGGACTGGGAGAGAGCCAGTACTTC. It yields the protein CSYRRTGLGESQYF.

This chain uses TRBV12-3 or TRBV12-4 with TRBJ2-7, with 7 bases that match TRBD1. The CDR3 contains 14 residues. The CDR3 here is CPSSIYRGQDEQYF. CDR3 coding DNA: TGTCCTAGCAGTATTTACAGGGGTCAGGACGAGCAGTACTTC.